These 25 T cell receptor beta chains were sequenced from one sample in a study of shared clonotypes between healthy human individuals. Sequencing was performed with immunoSEQ multiplex PCR; in TCRdb, only in-frame clones are kept and a portion is missing. The sample carries approximately 640,000 clones, 90% recorded once. Source material: memory CD8+ T cells from PBMCs. Subset described: CD45RO+ cells pooled with CCR7-negative TemRA cells. Receptors were obtained from a man aged 18-30 years in good health. Some clones in this sample may be carry-over from other donors' samples.

The chain employs TRBV7-8 and TRBJ2-7, with D uncertain. The CDR3 loop spans 14 amino acids. Germline V gene data show CDR1 as SGHVS and CDR2 as FQNEAQ. Trimming removed 5 bases at V and 6 bases at J, with 17 bases between. The CDR3 DNA reads as TGTGCCAGCAGCCCCCGTTCGGCCTTAATCGAGCAGTACTTC. Protein product: CASSPRSALIEQYF.

This chain uses TRBV6-1 with TRBJ2-7, with 10 bases aligning to TRBD1. With V trimmed by 6 bases and J by 5 bases, 7 bases remained unmatched. The length of the CDR3 is 14 residues. Germline V gene data show CDR1 as MNHNS and CDR2 as SASEGT. CDR3 sequence reads: CASRDWDRGDEQYF. For the CDR3, the DNA is TGTGCCAGCAGGGACTGGGACAGGGGTGACGAGCAGTACTTC.

V is TRBV19 and J is TRBJ2-1, with D possibly being TRBD2 (6 bases). CDR3 size: 15 residues. The V end lost 7 bases, the J end lost 7 bases, and 20 bases lay between the germline ends. Germline V CDR1 and CDR2: LNHDA, SQIVND (reference sequence). In DNA form, the CDR3 reads TGTGCCAGTACTACCCCGGAGGGTACGGGTAATGAGCAGTTCTTC. Amino acid sequence: CASTTPEGTGNEQFF.

V and J are TRBV27 and TRBJ2-5, with D possibly being TRBD2 (5 bases). Per germline, CDR1 MNHEY and CDR2 SMNVEV (reference sequence). Trimming removed 7 bases at V and 7 bases at J, with 13 bases between. CDR3 length: 12 residues. DNA for the CDR3: TGTGCCAGCACGGGGAGCCAGAGGACCCAGTACTTC. This codes for CASTGSQRTQYF.

The chain has TRBV5-1 and TRBJ1-2; the D is unclear. V shed 4 bases and J shed 1 base, with 11 bases lying between them. The CDR3 length is 14 residues. Germline CDR1 reads SGHRS; CDR2 reads YFSETQ. CDR3 sequence: CASSPTDLNYGYTF. The CDR3 nucleotides read TGCGCCAGCAGCCCGACGGACCTTAACTATGGCTACACCTTC.

The V and J genes are TRBV18 and TRBJ2-5; no firm D call. Trimming stripped 2 bases from V and 5 bases from J, with 15 bases between. Germline CDR1 is KGHSH and CDR2 is LQKENI. This CDR3 comprises 15 residues. The CDR3 region has the DNA TGTGCCAGCTCACCATTCGGCCAGATGCAGGAGACCCAGTACTTC. This encodes CASSPFGQMQETQYF.

Comment on this clone: The germline gene is not matched at one end of the junction; a read error may be the cause. The chain combines TRBV29-1 with TRBJ2-3, with 13 bases aligning to TRBD2. In germline, CDR1 is SQVTM, CDR2 ANQGSEA. The CDR3 is made up of 17 amino acids. The CDR3 coding sequence is TGCAGCGCTGAAGGGGGGACTAGCGGGGCTAGCACAGATACGCAGTATTTT. It yields the protein CSAEGGTSGASTDTQYF.

This chain links TRBV6-1 with TRBJ2-5; D perhaps matches TRBD1 (5 bases). Deletions cut 8 bases from V and 3 bases from J, with 16 bases between. CDR1 is MNHNS and CDR2 is SASEGT in the germline V gene. The CDR3 extends over 14 amino acids. The CDR3 loop is CASRGRQKKETQYF. The CDR3 nucleotides are TGTGCCAGCCGCGGACGACAGAAGAAAGAGACCCAGTACTTC.

Notes on this clone: With a far larger clone one base away, a read error is the likely cause. This chain uses TRBV28 with TRBJ1-1; D unclear. V was pared by 7 bases and J by 0 bases, with 3 bases between. The germline CDR1 and CDR2 sequences are MDHEN and SYDVKM. The CDR3 extends over 11 amino acids. CDR3 coding DNA: TGTGCCAGCACCTTGAACACTGAAGCTTTCTTT. Translated, it gives CASTLNTEAFF.

The chain has TRBV27 and TRBJ2-1; 7 bases are a match to TRBD2. V lost 5 bases to trimming and J lost 10 bases; unmatched junction nucleotides: 20. Germline lookup yields CDR1 MNHEY and CDR2 SMNVEV (reference sequence). The CDR3 runs to 17 residues. CDR3 sequence (DNA): TGTGCCAGCAGTCAATCAGGGAAGCGGGGATATCCATTCGAGCAGTTCTTC. Translated: CASSQSGKRGYPFEQFF.

The rearrangement joins TRBV11-2 to TRBJ2-7; TRBD1 matches 7 bases. Germline V gene sequence: CDR1 SGHAT, CDR2 FQNNGV. Trimming took 5 bases from V and 2 from J; bases not matched to a gene: 9. This CDR3 is built from 15 residues. The CDR3 bases are TGTGCCAGCAGCGGCCGGACAGGTGGAACCTACGAGCAGTACTTC. This translates into CASSGRTGGTYEQYF.

The rearrangement links TRBV9 to TRBJ2-7; 8 nucleotides match TRBD2. The CDR3 sequence is 14 residues long. Germline V gene data show CDR1 as SGDLS and CDR2 as YYNGEE. With V trimmed by 4 bases and J by 4 bases, 7 bases remained unmatched. The CDR3: CASSPNGRVYEQYF. CDR3 sequence (DNA): TGTGCCAGCAGCCCGAACGGGAGGGTATACGAGCAGTACTTC.

The chain joins TRBV27 to TRBJ1-2, with D perhaps TRBD1 (6 bases). Germline V gives CDR1 MNHEY, CDR2 SMNVEV (reference sequence). The V gene lost 3 bases and the J gene lost 7 bases, with 15 bases spanning the gap. This CDR3 has 14 residues. The CDR3 region is CASSLEDKGGGYTF. The CDR3 nucleotides read TGTGCCAGCAGTTTGGAGGATAAAGGGGGTGGCTACACCTTC.

J is TRBJ2-7 and V is TRBV27; D perhaps matches TRBD2 (5 bases). Per germline, CDR1 MNHEY and CDR2 SMNVEV (reference sequence). This CDR3 contains 14 residues. The V end was cut by 2 bases, the J end by 5 bases, with 13 bases between. The CDR3 DNA sequence: TGTGCCAGCAGTTTAGGGTGGGAGTCTGACGAGCAGTACTTC. The encoded protein is CASSLGWESDEQYF.

The V and J genes are TRBV7-9 and TRBJ2-5, with no clear D. Germline assignment: CDR1 SEHNR and CDR2 FQNEAQ (reference sequence). The V gene lost 3 bases and the J gene lost 4 bases, with 6 bases spanning the gap. The CDR3 sequence is 12 residues long. DNA of the CDR3: TGTGCCAGCAGCTTGTTTGGAGAGACCCAGTACTTC. Translated, it gives CASSLFGETQYF.

The gene calls are TRBV6-5 and TRBJ1-5, with D perhaps matching TRBD1 (5 bases). CDR1 and CDR2 (germline): MNHEY, SVGAGI. Trimming stripped 8 bases from V and 2 bases from J, with 16 bases between. The CDR3 totals 15 residues. CDR3 DNA: TGTGCCAGCGTAGTAGATTCGGGGGGCAATCAGCCCCAGCATTTT. Its translation is CASVVDSGGNQPQHF.

This chain joins TRBV5-6 and TRBJ2-7, with 7 nucleotides matching TRBD1. Trimming took 3 bases from V and 3 from J; bases not matched to a gene: 3. Germline values: CDR1 SGHDT, CDR2 YYEEEE. The CDR3 runs to 13 residues. The CDR3, as DNA: TGTGCCAGCAGCTGGGACAGAAACTACGAGCAGTACTTC. It is translated as CASSWDRNYEQYF.

The chain uses TRBV6-6 and TRBJ2-4, with D possibly matching TRBD1 (5 bases). Trimming shortened V by 7 bases and J by 0 bases, and 13 bases separated the two germline ends. This CDR3 comprises 15 residues. Germline CDR1 MNHNY, CDR2 SVGAGI (reference sequence). The CDR3 sequence is CASITKGLAKNIQYF. The CDR3 nucleotides read TGTGCCAGCATTACTAAGGGGTTAGCCAAAAACATTCAGTACTTC.

The V and J genes are TRBV7-6 and TRBJ1-2, with D perhaps matching TRBD1 (6 bases). V was pared by 2 bases and J by 7 bases, with 17 bases between. Germline CDR1 and CDR2: SGHVS and FNYEAQ. This CDR3 has 15 residues. For the CDR3, the DNA is TGTGCCAGCAGCTTAAATGGGGGCGAACGCTTTGGCTACACCTTC. It is translated as CASSLNGGERFGYTF. Supplemented by reference TRBV7-6 and TRBJ1-2, the full variable domain reads GAGVSQSPRYKVTKRGQDVALRCDPISGHVSLYWYRQALGQGPEFLTYFNYEAQQDKSGLPNDRFSAERPEGSISTLTIQRTEQRDSAMYRCASSLNGGERFGYTFGSGTRLTVV.

The rearrangement links TRBV10-1 to TRBJ2-2; 8 bases match TRBD1. Trimming at V came to 0 bases and at J to 6 bases, leaving 9 bases not matched to a gene. This CDR3 contains 17 residues. Germline CDR1 and CDR2: WNHNN and SYGVQD (reference sequence). CDR3 sequence: CASSESKGQGVSGELFF. Written as DNA, the CDR3 is TGCGCCAGCAGTGAGTCAAAAGGACAGGGCGTCTCCGGGGAGCTGTTTTTT.

The chain is built from TRBV7-9 and TRBJ2-3; 7 nucleotides line up with TRBD1. CDR1 is SEHNR, CDR2 FQNEAQ, per germline (reference sequence). The CDR3 sequence is 15 residues long. After removal of 5 bases from V and 4 bases from J, the junction contained 9 bases not matched to a gene. This chain's CDR3 is CASSEGTAGPDTQYF. The CDR3 nucleotides read TGTGCCAGCAGCGAAGGGACAGCTGGACCAGATACGCAGTATTTT. Based on the CDR3 plus reference TRBV7-9 and TRBJ2-3, the full variable domain is DTGVSQNPRHKITKRGQNVTFRCDPISEHNRLYWYRQTLGQGPEFLTYFQNEAQLEKSRLLSDRFSAERPKGSFSTLEIQRTEQGDSAMYLCASSEGTAGPDTQYFGPGTRLTVL.

The rearrangement joins TRBV27 to TRBJ2-2; 8 nucleotides agree with TRBD2. With 3 bases clipped from V and 7 bases from J, the junction kept 1 base outside the gene matches. Germline values: CDR1 MNHEY, CDR2 SMNVEV (reference sequence). The CDR3 extends over 13 amino acids. The chain's CDR3 is CASSFSGIGELFF. The CDR3 nucleotides are TGTGCCAGCAGTTTTAGCGGGATCGGGGAGCTGTTTTTT.

The chain has TRBV7-8 and TRBJ1-1, with D tentatively TRBD1 (6 bases). Germline CDR1 is SGHVS and CDR2 is FQNEAQ. This CDR3 spans 14 amino acids. V lost 5 bases, J lost 4 bases, and 14 bases lay in between. CDR3 in amino acids: CASSHITGITEAFF. As DNA, the CDR3 is TGTGCCAGCAGCCACATCACAGGGATCACTGAAGCTTTCTTT.

The sample holds many counts of this clone. The chain employs TRBV6-1 and TRBJ2-5; 9 bases align to TRBD1. V lost 8 bases and J lost 1; bases outside the gene matches: 8. Germline V CDR1 and CDR2: MNHNS, SASEGT. This CDR3 is built from 15 residues. The CDR3 nucleotides read TGTGCCAGCGGACCCCTGACAGGGGGCCAAGAGACCCAGTACTTC. It codes for CASGPLTGGQETQYF.

About this clone itself: Other nucleotide sequences in the sample specify the same CDR3. The J gene is TRBJ1-1, the V gene TRBV7-9, with D perhaps matching TRBD1 (5 bases). Per the germline V gene, CDR1 is SEHNR and CDR2 is FQNEAQ (reference sequence). Deletions cut 1 base from V and 1 base from J, with 10 bases between. The CDR3 contains 15 residues. The CDR3 bases are TGTGCCAGCAGCTTAGTTGGGACCCCGAACACTGAAGCTTTCTTT. Amino acids: CASSLVGTPNTEAFF.